The T cell receptor beta chain described here comes from a study of cytomegalovirus exposure and HLA in healthy donors. Study context: A subsequent analysis reported that the 95 to 150 validation repertoires were produced on the same platform that had also been used for the roughly 700 first-cohort repertoires.

Sequenced by immunoSEQ multiplex PCR; TCRdb stores in-frame clones only, minus some. The sample lists some 200,000 clones, roughly 84% occurring once. General study points: The authors enumerated over 150 TCR beta chains as linked to cytomegalovirus. As was reported, the classifier diagnosed cytomegalovirus status with high specificity and sensitivity. The tendency of first-cohort TCR clusters to co-occur in the 120 or so validation repertoires emerged from a later analysis.

The V segment lost 6 bases and the J segment 2 bases; nucleotides outside the gene matches: 5. Germline values: CDR1 MDHEN, CDR2 SYDVKM. The CDR3 has 14 amino acids. Details on this clone: The antigen is undetermined.

Source material: PBMCs. The TCR comes from a woman aged 30 to 39 in good health and CMV-seropositive. The V and J genes are TRBV28 and TRBJ2-7, with 9 bases matching TRBD1. Here the CDR3 reads CASSQDRGAYEQYF. The CDR3 nucleotides are TGTGCCAGCAGCCAGGACAGGGGAGCCTACGAGCAGTACTTC.